These 9 T cell receptor beta chains share one sample of origin, sequenced in a study of T cell repertoires in cytomegalovirus infection. TCRdb passed the reads through MiXCR, listing each CDR3 protein once. The table lists 700,000 to 850,000 distinct CDR3 sequences, over 25% of them singletons. These TCRs' antigens remain unknown. The sequenced sample was cultured CD8+ T cells from PBMCs, obtained from culture after CMV antigen stimulation. The source of these receptors is a human donor in good health (CMV status not recorded). Some clones in this sample may be carry-over from other donors' samples.

This clonotype was seen only a few times. The rearrangement joins TRBV6-6 to TRBJ2-1, with TRBD1 as a possible D gene (5 bases). This CDR3 contains 13 residues. Germline V gene sequence: CDR1 MNHNY, CDR2 SVGAGI (reference sequence). Trimming took 8 bases from V and 5 from J, leaving 13 bases between them. The CDR3 here is CASGSGANNEQFF. CDR3 sequence (DNA): TGTGCCAGCGGCAGTGGGGCCAACAATGAGCAGTTCTTC.

This sequence joins TRBV4-1 and TRBJ2-1; no definite D call. The CDR3 extends over 8 amino acids. V was shortened by 11 bases and J by 12 bases, with 8 bases between the two germline ends. The V gene's germline CDR1 is MGHRA and CDR2 YSYEKL. DNA of the CDR3: TGCGCCCCGCTAGGGCAGTTCTTC. Encoded protein: CAPLGQFF.

The chain joins TRBV2 to TRBJ2-7, with 8 positions matching TRBD1. After removal of 6 bases from V and 5 bases from J, the junction contained 9 bases not matched to a gene. Germline V lookup: CDR1 SNHLY, CDR2 FYNNEI. CDR3 length: 14 amino acids. CDR3 loop: CASRWQGAADEQYF. As DNA, the CDR3 is TGTGCCAGCAGGTGGCAGGGGGCTGCCGACGAGCAGTACTTC.

The CDR3 DNA is TGTGCCACCAGCGGAAGTATAGGAACTAATGAAAAACTGTTTTTT. Residues: CATSGSIGTNEKLFF. V gene TRBV15 combines with J gene TRBJ1-4; D remains unclear. V was cut by 5 bases and J by 1 base, with 11 bases left in between. The CDR3 extends over 15 amino acids. The V gene's germline CDR1 is LNHNV and CDR2 YYDKDF (reference sequence).

This clonotype was recorded at least ten times. The V and J genes are TRBV6-6 and TRBJ2-7; 8 bases match TRBD1. From germline, CDR1 is MNHNY and CDR2 SVGAGI (reference sequence). V lost 2 bases and J lost 6; bases outside the gene matches: 6. This CDR3 region has 14 residues. CDR3 loop: CASSYDDRGLEQYF. In DNA, the CDR3 is TGTGCCAGCAGTTACGACGACAGGGGCCTCGAGCAGTACTTC.

The sample holds a few counts of this clonotype. The chain recombines TRBV10-1 with TRBJ2-5, with TRBD2 matching over 9 bases. With 0 bases clipped from V and 9 bases from J, the junction kept 8 bases outside the gene matches. CDR1 WNHNN and CDR2 SYGVQD come from the germline V gene (reference sequence). The CDR3 is made up of 15 amino acids. CDR3 nucleotide sequence: TGCGCCAGCAGTGAGTCGACTAGCGGTGCAGGGGCCCAGTACTTC. Encoded protein: CASSESTSGAGAQYF.

The table lists this clonotype with a few counts. The chain is built from TRBV6-2 or TRBV6-3 and TRBJ1-1; D is uncertain. The V and J ends lost 6 bases and 5 bases respectively, with 13 bases between them. This CDR3 contains 13 residues. From germline, CDR1 is MNHEY and CDR2 SVGEGT. As DNA, the CDR3 is TGTGCCAGCAGCCGAGGGAGCCATACTGAAGCTTTCTTT. Amino acid sequence: CASSRGSHTEAFF.

The chain is built from TRBV19 and TRBJ2-5, with D perhaps matching TRBD2 (6 bases). V lost 5 bases and J lost 4, with 17 bases in between. Germline V gives CDR1 LNHDA, CDR2 SQIVND (reference sequence). CDR3 length: 15 amino acids. Here the CDR3 DNA reads TGTGCCAGTAGTGGAGGACGGGGGTCGGGAGAGACCCAGTACTTC. Encoded protein: CASSGGRGSGETQYF.

This clonotype was counted ten times or more. The V call is TRBV7-8, the J call TRBJ1-4, with D unclear. CDR3 length equals 14 residues. V was cut by 4 bases and J by 7 bases, with 13 bases left in between. Per germline, CDR1 SGHVS and CDR2 FQNEAQ. Here the CDR3 reads CASSSRAGGEKLFF. The CDR3 DNA is TGTGCCAGCAGCTCCCGGGCCGGAGGTGAAAAACTGTTTTTT.